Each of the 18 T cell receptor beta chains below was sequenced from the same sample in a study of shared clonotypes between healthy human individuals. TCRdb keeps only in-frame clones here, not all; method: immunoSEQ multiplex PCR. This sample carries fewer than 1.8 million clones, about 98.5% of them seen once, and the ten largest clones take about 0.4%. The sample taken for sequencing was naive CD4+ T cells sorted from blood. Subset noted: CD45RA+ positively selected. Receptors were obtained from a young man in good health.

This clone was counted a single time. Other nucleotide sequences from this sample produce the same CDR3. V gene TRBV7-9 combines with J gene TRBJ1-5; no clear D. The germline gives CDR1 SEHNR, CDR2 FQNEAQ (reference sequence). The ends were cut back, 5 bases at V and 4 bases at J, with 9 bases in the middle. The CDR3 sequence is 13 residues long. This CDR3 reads CASSPVGNQPQHF. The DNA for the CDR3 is TGTGCCAGCAGCCCAGTAGGAAATCAGCCCCAGCATTTT.

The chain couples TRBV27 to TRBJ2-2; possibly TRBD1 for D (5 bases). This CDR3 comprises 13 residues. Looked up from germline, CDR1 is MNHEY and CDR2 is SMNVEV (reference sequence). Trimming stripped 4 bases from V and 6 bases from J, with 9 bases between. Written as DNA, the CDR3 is TGTGCCAGCAGTTCCAGGGTCGCCGGGGAGCTGTTTTTT. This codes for CASSSRVAGELFF.

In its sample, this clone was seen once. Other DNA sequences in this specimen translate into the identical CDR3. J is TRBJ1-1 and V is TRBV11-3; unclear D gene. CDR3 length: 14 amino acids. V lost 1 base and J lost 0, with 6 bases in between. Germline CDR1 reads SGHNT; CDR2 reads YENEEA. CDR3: CASSLGGMNTEAFF. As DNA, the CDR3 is TGTGCCAGCAGCTTAGGAGGGATGAACACTGAAGCTTTCTTT.

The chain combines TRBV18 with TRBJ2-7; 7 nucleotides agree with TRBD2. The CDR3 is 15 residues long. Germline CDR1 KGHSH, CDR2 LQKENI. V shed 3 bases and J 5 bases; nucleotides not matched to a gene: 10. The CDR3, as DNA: TGTGCCAGCTCACCGATTGCTAGCGGAACAAACGAGCAGTACTTC. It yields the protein CASSPIASGTNEQYF.

The DNA of the CDR3 is TGTGCCAGCAGCGTAGGGGGACTAGCGGAGACTCCAGATACGCAGTATTTT. As protein: CASSVGGLAETPDTQYF. The chain couples TRBV9 to TRBJ2-3; 11 nucleotides align to TRBD2. Losses at the gene ends were 0 bases for V and 4 bases for J; bases not matched to a gene: 7. The germline V gene encodes CDR1 SGDLS and CDR2 YYNGEE. This CDR3 region has 17 residues.

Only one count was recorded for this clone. The CDR3 region is CASSELWTGSNQPQHF. Written as DNA, the CDR3 is TGTGCCAGCAGTGAATTGTGGACAGGGAGCAATCAGCCCCAGCATTTT. This rearrangement joins TRBV6-1 to TRBJ1-5, with 8 bases fitting TRBD1. Germline V gene sequence: CDR1 MNHNS, CDR2 SASEGT. J gave up 1 base and V 2 bases, and 4 bases lay outside the gene matches. The CDR3 spans 16 residues.

DNA for the CDR3: TGTGCCAGCAGCGGGACAGGGGCATATGGCTACACCTTC. It is translated as CASSGTGAYGYTF. The rearrangement links TRBV9 to TRBJ1-2; 9 nucleotides align to TRBD1. CDR1 is SGDLS and CDR2 is YYNGEE in the germline V gene. V was pared by 3 bases and J by 5 bases, with 2 bases of the junction left unmatched. This CDR3 contains 13 residues.

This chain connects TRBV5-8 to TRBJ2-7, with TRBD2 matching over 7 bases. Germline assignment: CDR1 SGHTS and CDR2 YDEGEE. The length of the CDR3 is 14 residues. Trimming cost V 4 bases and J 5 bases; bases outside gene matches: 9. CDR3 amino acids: CASSPMTSIHEQYF. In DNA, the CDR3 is TGTGCCAGCAGCCCTATGACTAGCATCCACGAGCAGTACTTC.

This chain's CDR3 is CASSPGGLAGVGYEQYF. The CDR3 nucleotides read TGTGCCAGCAGCCCAGGGGGACTAGCGGGAGTGGGATACGAGCAGTACTTC. This rearrangement joins TRBV11-2 to TRBJ2-7, with 14 bases that match TRBD2. Unmatched junction bases numbered 10, after V lost 5 bases and J lost 4 bases. The V gene's germline CDR1 is SGHAT and CDR2 FQNNGV. The CDR3 loop spans 17 amino acids.

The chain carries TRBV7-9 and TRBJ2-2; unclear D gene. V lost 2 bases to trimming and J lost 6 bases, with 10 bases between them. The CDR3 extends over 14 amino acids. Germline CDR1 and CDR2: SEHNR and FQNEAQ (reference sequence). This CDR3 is CASSLITRAGELFF. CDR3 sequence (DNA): TGTGCCAGCAGCTTAATTACCCGGGCCGGGGAGCTGTTTTTT.

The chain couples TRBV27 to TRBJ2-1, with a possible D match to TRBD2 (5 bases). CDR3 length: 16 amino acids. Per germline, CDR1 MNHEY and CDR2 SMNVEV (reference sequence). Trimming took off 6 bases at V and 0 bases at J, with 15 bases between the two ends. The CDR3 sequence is CASSQIATSSYNEQFF. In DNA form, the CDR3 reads TGTGCCAGCAGCCAAATAGCGACAAGCTCCTACAATGAGCAGTTCTTC.

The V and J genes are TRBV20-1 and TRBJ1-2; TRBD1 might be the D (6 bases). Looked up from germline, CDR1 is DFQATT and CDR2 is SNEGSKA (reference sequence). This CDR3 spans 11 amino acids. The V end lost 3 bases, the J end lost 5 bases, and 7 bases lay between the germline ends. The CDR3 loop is CSASRGYGYTF. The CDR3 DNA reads TGCAGTGCTAGTAGGGGGTATGGCTACACCTTC.

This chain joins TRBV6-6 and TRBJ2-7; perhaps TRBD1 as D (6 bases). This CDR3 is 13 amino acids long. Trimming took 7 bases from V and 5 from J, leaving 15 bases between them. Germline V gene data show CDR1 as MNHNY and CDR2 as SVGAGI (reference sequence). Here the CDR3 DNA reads TGTGCCAGCAATAACAGGGTCGGTAACGAGCAGTACTTC. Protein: CASNNRVGNEQYF.

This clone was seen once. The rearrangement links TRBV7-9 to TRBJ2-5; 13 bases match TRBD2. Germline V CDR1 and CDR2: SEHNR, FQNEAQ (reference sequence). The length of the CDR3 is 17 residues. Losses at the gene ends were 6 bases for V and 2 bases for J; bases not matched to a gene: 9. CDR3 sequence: CASSFGLAGVGQETQYF. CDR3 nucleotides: TGTGCCAGCAGTTTCGGACTAGCGGGAGTAGGGCAAGAGACCCAGTACTTC.

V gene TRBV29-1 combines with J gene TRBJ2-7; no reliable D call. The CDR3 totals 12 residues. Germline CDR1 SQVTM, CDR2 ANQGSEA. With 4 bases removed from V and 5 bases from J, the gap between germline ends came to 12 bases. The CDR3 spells CSVVGYGHEQYF. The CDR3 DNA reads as TGCAGCGTTGTCGGGTACGGGCACGAGCAGTACTTC.

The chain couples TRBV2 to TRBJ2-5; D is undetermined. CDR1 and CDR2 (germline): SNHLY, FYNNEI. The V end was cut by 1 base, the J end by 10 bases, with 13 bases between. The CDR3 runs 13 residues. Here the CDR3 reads CASSEVSGDHQYF. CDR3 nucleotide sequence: TGTGCCAGCAGTGAAGTTAGTGGGGATCACCAGTACTTC.

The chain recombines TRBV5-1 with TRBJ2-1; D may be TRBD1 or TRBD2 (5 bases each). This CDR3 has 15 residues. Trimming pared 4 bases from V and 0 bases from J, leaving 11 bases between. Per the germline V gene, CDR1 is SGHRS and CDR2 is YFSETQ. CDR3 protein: CASSGDLSSYNEQFF. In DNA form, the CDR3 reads TGCGCCAGCAGCGGGGACCTGAGCTCCTACAATGAGCAGTTCTTC.

The CDR3 spells CATSRSHPGTVGEQYF. The CDR3 nucleotides read TGTGCCACCAGCAGGAGCCATCCCGGGACAGTCGGCGAGCAGTACTTC. V gene TRBV15 combines with J gene TRBJ2-7, with 7 positions matching TRBD1. The CDR3 totals 16 residues. J was trimmed by 6 bases and V by 3 bases; bases with no gene match: 14. The germline gives CDR1 LNHNV, CDR2 YYDKDF (reference sequence).